Below are 32 T cell receptor beta chains sequenced from a single sample in a study of patients and donors after allogeneic stem cell transplantation. One entry per CDR3 protein, called by TCRdb with MiXCR from the RT-PCR reads. The repertoire includes 400,000 to 450,000 distinct CDR3 sequences, roughly 17% of them detected once, and just over 7% sits in the top ten. Sequencing used blood, either unsorted or a sorted T cell fraction (not recorded which). The source of these receptors is a human donor who was either an allogeneic HSCT recipient or a stem cell or donor lymphocyte infusion donor (not recorded which). It is not recorded whose cells these are; they may come from a transplant donor.

This clonotype was seen at least ten times. The chain joins TRBV5-1 to TRBJ2-2; D is uncertain. Germline CDR1 and CDR2: SGHRS and YFSETQ. The CDR3 contains 15 residues. V shed 7 bases and J shed 6 bases, with 19 bases lying between them. The CDR3 reads CASSLTPKDAGELFF. Here the CDR3 DNA reads TGCGCCAGCTCCTTAACCCCTAAGGACGCCGGGGAGCTGTTTTTT.

This clonotype was counted only a few times. The J gene is TRBJ1-4, the V gene TRBV7-2, with unresolved D. V was shortened by 4 bases and J by 7 bases, with 7 bases between the two germline ends. Per the germline V gene, CDR1 is SGHTA and CDR2 is FQGNSA. This CDR3 has 12 residues. The CDR3 region has the DNA TGTGCCAGCAGCTACCACAGTGAAAAACTGTTTTTT. Protein product: CASSYHSEKLFF.

This clonotype occurred a few times. The chain joins TRBV29-1 to TRBJ1-1; D gene uncertain. V gave up 0 bases and J gave up 8 bases, with 10 bases separating them. From germline, CDR1 is SQVTM and CDR2 ANQGSEA. This CDR3 has 12 amino acids. In DNA form, the CDR3 reads TGCAGCGTTGAAGATCTAAGGACCGAAGCTTTCTTT. Its translation: CSVEDLRTEAFF.

This clonotype was observed a handful of times. The gene calls are TRBV3-1 and TRBJ2-4; tentative D call: TRBD2 (5 bases). CDR3 length: 16 residues. The V end was cut by 0 bases, the J end by 12 bases, with 21 bases between. CDR1 is LGHDT and CDR2 is YNNKEL in the germline V gene (reference sequence). CDR3 in amino acids: CASSQDGSGFLNNQYF. CDR3 bases: TGTGCCAGCAGCCAAGATGGGTCGGGATTTCTGAATAATCAGTACTTC.

This chain joins TRBV4-2 and TRBJ2-5, with D possibly called TRBD1 or TRBD2 (6 bases each). Trimming shortened V by 1 base and J by 7 bases, and 16 bases separated the two germline ends. The CDR3 has 15 residues. The germline V gene encodes CDR1 LGHNA and CDR2 YNFKEQ. CDR3 protein: CASSQGGPLRGTQYF. DNA for the CDR3: TGTGCCAGCAGCCAAGGGGGGCCCCTGCGGGGGACCCAGTACTTC.

The V gene is TRBV19, the J gene TRBJ2-3; 10 bases fit TRBD2. The CDR3 spans 15 residues. Germline CDR1 reads LNHDA; CDR2 reads SQIVND (reference sequence). Trimming removed 1 base from V and 4 bases from J; junction bases left unmatched: 2. CDR3 in DNA: TGTGCCAGTAGTATAGTAGCGGGAGGACCAGATACGCAGTATTTT. This translates into CASSIVAGGPDTQYF.

The J gene is TRBJ2-1, the V gene TRBV7-2, with a tentative D call TRBD2 (7 bases). Germline V gene sequence: CDR1 SGHTA, CDR2 FQGNSA. The V gene lost 2 bases and the J gene lost 8 bases, with 16 bases spanning the gap. This CDR3 spans 15 amino acids. Written as DNA, the CDR3 is TGTGCCAGCAGCTTACGGGGGGCCTTAACCCATGAGCAGTTCTTC. Translation: CASSLRGALTHEQFF.

V is TRBV5-1 and J is TRBJ1-1; 9 bases match TRBD1. This CDR3 region has 16 residues. CDR1 SGHRS and CDR2 YFSETQ come from the germline V gene. The V gene end was trimmed by 3 bases and the J gene end by 0 bases; junction bases not matched to a gene: 6. The CDR3, as DNA: TGCGCCAGCAGCTCGGGACAGGGCAGGGTGAACACTGAAGCTTTCTTT. This encodes CASSSGQGRVNTEAFF.

This clonotype turned up a few times. The rearrangement links TRBV20-1 to TRBJ2-7, with 11 nucleotides matching TRBD1. V dropped 3 bases and J dropped 5; count of bases not matched to a gene: 6. This CDR3 region has 14 residues. Germline CDR1 DFQATT, CDR2 SNEGSKA (reference sequence). CDR3 bases: TGCAGTGCTAGCCTGGGACAGGGGGATCACGAGCAGTACTTC. Its translation is CSASLGQGDHEQYF.

This clonotype was counted a few times. The chain carries TRBV5-5 and TRBJ2-4; D perhaps matches TRBD1 (5 bases). This CDR3 comprises 16 residues. CDR1 and CDR2 (germline): SGHKS, YYEKEE (reference sequence). V was pared by 3 bases and J by 1 base, with 14 bases between. As DNA, the CDR3 is TGTGCCAGCAGCTCAGACAGCCGCTGGGCCAAAAACATTCAGTACTTC. Translated, it gives CASSSDSRWAKNIQYF. The whole variable domain, remainder taken from reference TRBV5-5 and TRBJ2-4, is DAGVTQSPTHLIKTRGQQVTLRCSPISGHKSVSWYQQVLGQGPQFIFQYYEKEERGRGNFPDRFSARQFPNYSSELNVNALLLGDSALYLCASSSDSRWAKNIQYFGAGTRLSVL.

The genes are TRBV4-1 and TRBJ2-3; D not certain. The length of the CDR3 is 13 residues. V dropped 4 bases and J dropped 2 bases, with 7 bases sitting between them. CDR1 is MGHRA and CDR2 is YSYEKL in the germline V gene. The CDR3 sequence is CASSLWHTDTQYF. The CDR3 nucleotides are TGCGCCAGCAGCCTCTGGCACACAGATACGCAGTATTTT.

This clonotype was seen more than once but under ten times. This chain connects TRBV29-1 to TRBJ1-1, with D uncertain. The CDR3 consists of 13 residues. CDR1 SQVTM and CDR2 ANQGSEA come from the germline V gene. V was trimmed by 6 bases and J by 1 base, leaving 12 bases between them. The CDR3 region is CSVAGWRNTEAFF. CDR3 DNA: TGCAGCGTGGCCGGGTGGCGGAACACTGAAGCTTTCTTT. Filled out from reference TRBV29-1 and TRBJ1-1, the complete variable domain reads SAVISQKPSRDICQRGTSLTIQCQVDSQVTMMFWYRQQPGQSLTLIATANQGSEATYESGFVIDKFPISRPNLTFSTLTVSNMSPEDSSIYLCSVAGWRNTEAFFGQGTRLTVV.

This clonotype was counted at least ten times. The V gene is TRBV11-1, the J gene TRBJ2-2, with D uncertain. From germline, CDR1 is SGHAT and CDR2 FQDESV (reference sequence). The V gene lost 0 bases and the J gene lost 2 bases, with 25 bases spanning the gap. This CDR3 contains 21 residues. The CDR3 reads CASSLAYEVRSRTINTGELFF. CDR3 DNA sequence: TGTGCCAGCAGCTTAGCGTATGAAGTGAGGTCCAGGACCATCAACACCGGGGAGCTGTTTTTT. Full variable domain (remainder filled in from reference TRBV11-1 and TRBJ2-2): EAEVAQSPRYKITEKSQAVAFWCDPISGHATLYWYRQILGQGPELLVQFQDESVVDDSQLPKDRFSAERLKGVDSTLKIQPAELGDSAMYLCASSLAYEVRSRTINTGELFFGEGSRLTVL.

This clonotype came up many times. The chain combines TRBV4-1 with TRBJ2-4; D not certain. Germline assignment: CDR1 MGHRA and CDR2 YSYEKL. With 1 base removed from V and 10 bases from J, the gap between germline ends came to 14 bases. The CDR3 is made up of 14 amino acids. The CDR3 sequence is CASSQGSPVDIQYF. CDR3 in DNA: TGCGCCAGCAGCCAAGGGAGCCCGGTAGATATTCAGTACTTC.

This clonotype was counted a few times. The chain has TRBV28 and TRBJ1-2, with 9 bases lining up with TRBD1. Unmatched junction bases numbered 9, after V lost 4 bases and J lost 9 bases. The CDR3 is 14 amino acids. The germline V gene has CDR1 MDHEN and CDR2 SYDVKM. The DNA for the CDR3 is TGTGCCAGCAGTTCTCCGGGACAGGGCGTAAGCTACACCTTC. This sequence encodes CASSSPGQGVSYTF.

This clonotype was recorded at least ten times. The V and J genes are TRBV11-2 and TRBJ2-7; tentatively, D is TRBD1 (5 bases). Germline CDR1 reads SGHAT; CDR2 reads FQNNGV. With 1 base removed from V and 6 bases from J, the gap between germline ends came to 13 bases. The CDR3 is 14 residues long. In DNA, the CDR3 is TGTGCCAGCAGCTTAGTGGACAACGTGGGCGAGCAGTACTTC. This sequence encodes CASSLVDNVGEQYF.

The genes are TRBV10-3 and TRBJ1-3; D unresolved. This CDR3 comprises 18 residues. V shed 11 bases and J shed 0 bases, with 26 bases lying between them. From germline, CDR1 is ENHRY and CDR2 SYGVKD. The CDR3 coding sequence is TGTGCCGCCTCTTCGAGGCTACGCATTATGAACTCTGGAAACACCATATATTTT. This codes for CAASSRLRIMNSGNTIYF.

This clonotype was found a few times. The rearrangement uses TRBV5-6 and TRBJ1-1; D is unresolved. The CDR3 has 13 residues. CDR1 is SGHDT, CDR2 YYEEEE, per germline. V was cut by 0 bases and J by 2 bases, with 5 bases left in between. The CDR3 DNA reads as TGTGCCAGCAGCTTGGTACACAACACTGAAGCTTTCTTT. As protein: CASSLVHNTEAFF. The complete variable domain, with remaining parts taken from reference TRBV5-6 and TRBJ1-1, reads DAGVTQSPTHLIKTRGQQVTLRCSPKSGHDTVSWYQQALGQGPQFIFQYYEEEERQRGNFPDRFSGHQFPNYSSELNVNALLLGDSALYLCASSLVHNTEAFFGQGTRLTVV.

The CDR3 DNA is TGTGCCAGCAGCGCGAAAGGAAATCAGCCCCAGCATTTT. It yields the protein CASSAKGNQPQHF. V usage is TRBV7-8 and J usage is TRBJ1-5, with D hard to call. The V and J ends lost 5 bases and 4 bases respectively, with 9 bases between them. The germline V gene encodes CDR1 SGHVS and CDR2 FQNEAQ. This CDR3 spans 13 amino acids. Variable domain in full (rest from reference TRBV7-8 and TRBJ1-5): GAGVSQSPRYKVAKRGQDVALRCDPISGHVSLFWYQQALGQGPEFLTYFQNEAQLDKSGLPSDRFFAERPEGSVSTLKIQRTQQEDSAVYLCASSAKGNQPQHFGDGTRLSIL.

This clonotype has only a few counts. The chain uses TRBV2 and TRBJ1-5; D uncertain. V was trimmed by 3 bases and J by 6 bases, leaving 9 bases between them. CDR3 length: 13 residues. In germline, CDR1 is SNHLY, CDR2 FYNNEI. The CDR3 sequence is CASSDYGVQPQHF. The CDR3 region has the DNA TGTGCCAGCAGTGATTACGGGGTTCAGCCCCAGCATTTT.

The table lists this clonotype with a few counts. The gene calls are TRBV10-3 and TRBJ1-2; weak D call: TRBD1 (5 bases). The ends were cut back, 2 bases at V and 5 bases at J, with 9 bases in the middle. In germline, CDR1 is ENHRY, CDR2 SYGVKD. The CDR3 covers 13 residues. The CDR3 nucleotides read TGTGCCATCAGTGAGGGCCCAGGGTATGGCTACACCTTC. It translates to CAISEGPGYGYTF.

This clonotype was found a few times. This chain uses TRBV7-3 with TRBJ2-7; TRBD2 agrees at 8 bases. Per germline, CDR1 SGHTA and CDR2 FQGTGA. With 5 bases clipped from V and 5 bases from J, the junction kept 5 bases outside the gene matches. There are 13 residues in the CDR3. CDR3 nucleotide sequence: TGTGCCAGCAGCAGGACTAGCCTGCACGAGCAGTACTTC. It translates to CASSRTSLHEQYF.

This rearrangement joins TRBV2 to TRBJ2-6; D uncertain. V lost 6 bases and J 1 base, leaving 16 bases between the germline ends. In germline, CDR1 is SNHLY, CDR2 FYNNEI. CDR3 length equals 17 residues. The CDR3 DNA follows: TGTGCCAGCAGGGCCGGCCTTTCCAAATCTGGGGCCAACGTCCTGACTTTC. Encoded protein: CASRAGLSKSGANVLTF.

The CDR3: CASSEGRTVNTEAFF. Here the CDR3 DNA reads TGTGCCAGCAGCGAGGGTCGGACGGTGAACACTGAAGCTTTCTTT. The chain employs TRBV9 and TRBJ1-1; no clear D gene. Looked up from germline, CDR1 is SGDLS and CDR2 is YYNGEE. With 3 bases removed from V and 0 bases from J, the gap between germline ends came to 12 bases. There are 15 residues in the CDR3.

The chain is built from TRBV16 and TRBJ2-6; D unclear. The CDR3 contains 17 residues. The V and J ends lost 5 bases and 0 bases respectively, with 14 bases between them. Germline V gene sequence: CDR1 KGHSY, CDR2 FQNENV. The CDR3 coding sequence is TGTGCCAGCAGCGAAGGGCCATTCTTCTCTGGGGCCAACGTCCTGACTTTC. It yields the protein CASSEGPFFSGANVLTF.

Only a few counts were recorded for this clonotype. V and J are TRBV2 and TRBJ2-2; TRBD2 agrees at 7 bases. CDR1 and CDR2 (germline): SNHLY, FYNNEI. The V and J ends lost 8 bases and 5 bases, in that order; junction bases with no gene match: 8. There are 14 residues in the CDR3. CDR3 sequence: CASQTRGRTGELFF. The CDR3 coding sequence is TGTGCCAGCCAGACGCGGGGGAGAACCGGGGAGCTGTTTTTT.

This clonotype was counted only a few times. The chain has TRBV7-8 and TRBJ2-3, with unresolved D. Per the germline V gene, CDR1 is SGHVS and CDR2 is FQNEAQ. The CDR3 contains 14 residues. Trimming stripped 0 bases from V and 6 bases from J, with 10 bases between. As DNA, the CDR3 is TGTGCCAGCAGCTTAGCGCTGGGAACCGATACGCAGTATTTT. It codes for CASSLALGTDTQYF.

Only a few counts were recorded for this clonotype. This chain joins TRBV30 and TRBJ1-2, with a possible D match to TRBD1 (5 bases). The CDR3 is 13 amino acids. Trimming removed 0 bases from V and 8 bases from J, with 13 bases in between. Germline V lookup: CDR1 GTSNPN, CDR2 SVGIG (reference sequence). The CDR3: CAWSVGGADGYTF. The CDR3, as DNA: TGTGCCTGGAGTGTAGGAGGGGCGGACGGCTACACCTTC.

V and J are TRBV20-1 and TRBJ1-1, with D possibly matching TRBD1 (6 bases). The CDR3 is made up of 14 amino acids. CDR1 and CDR2 (germline): DFQATT, SNEGSKA (reference sequence). Trimming cost V 6 bases and J 1 base, with 15 bases left between them. The CDR3 sequence is CSANGQTKNTEAFF. The CDR3 DNA follows: TGCAGTGCCAACGGACAGACAAAGAACACTGAAGCTTTCTTT.

This clonotype was found a few times. The chain has TRBV10-3 and TRBJ2-5, with D uncertain. This CDR3 region has 13 residues. V lost 3 bases, J lost 3 bases, and 8 bases lay in between. Germline-derived CDR1 and CDR2 are ENHRY and SYGVKD. CDR3 region: CAISEGEEETQYF. As DNA, the CDR3 is TGTGCCATCAGTGAAGGTGAGGAAGAGACCCAGTACTTC.

This clonotype was detected only a few times. This chain uses TRBV12-5 with TRBJ1-2, with D perhaps TRBD1 (5 bases). CDR3 length equals 13 residues. Trimming took off 1 base at V and 7 bases at J, with 10 bases between the two ends. CDR1 is LGHNT, CDR2 FRNRAP, per germline. The CDR3 DNA sequence: TGTGCTAGTGGTTTGGCCCCCGGGGGTGGCTACACCTTC. Protein sequence: CASGLAPGGGYTF.

The chain carries TRBV6-1 and TRBJ2-4, with D unresolved. V was trimmed by 6 bases and J by 0 bases, leaving 12 bases between them. This CDR3 region has 15 residues. CDR1 and CDR2 from the germline V gene are MNHNS and SASEGT. Here the CDR3 reads CASRTTRVAKNIQYF. The CDR3 nucleotides read TGTGCCAGCAGGACGACCCGAGTAGCCAAAAACATTCAGTACTTC.